The sequence of this TCR beta chain was determined in a study of OX40 agonist ivuxolimab in advanced cancers. Overall study: Patients with hepatocellular carcinoma, melanoma, renal cell or head and neck cancer made up the dose-escalation patients. Three dose-escalation patients had partial responses: one with hepatocellular carcinoma and two with cutaneous melanoma. Overall study results and limits: The study found that CD8+ T cells averaged more expanded clones than CD4+.

Germline V gives CDR1 SGHTA, CDR2 FQGTGA. Trimming cost V 0 bases and J 1 base, with 3 bases left between them. CDR3 size: 13 residues. Turning to this clone: The target antigen is unknown. This same CDR3 is encoded by further DNA sequences in the sample.

TCRdb keeps only in-frame clones here, not all; method: immunoSEQ multiplex PCR. The sample records approximately 89,000 clones, about 88% being singletons. This sequence was found in an adult with an advanced solid tumor such as melanoma, head and neck, liver or kidney cancer. The J gene is TRBJ1-1, the V gene TRBV7-3; D gene unclear. The source material was CD4+ or CD8+ T cells sorted from blood, sampled in a trial of the OX40 agonist ivuxolimab. The CDR3 sequence is CASSLTKNTEAFF. The CDR3 bases are TGTGCCAGCAGCTTAACCAAGAACACTGAAGCTTTCTTT.